A selection of T cell receptor beta chains follows, all from one sample in a study of blood T cell repertoires in COVID-19. Sequencing was performed with immunoSEQ multiplex PCR; in TCRdb, only in-frame clones are kept and a portion is missing. The sample carries some 450,000 clones, around 90% recorded once. Sequencing was carried out using peripheral blood. The source of these receptors is a man between 18 and 35 years old with COVID-19, enrolled during active disease. Each CDR3 is given with its conserved first and last residue. D genes are given only for firm matches.

TRBV19	TRBJ2-1	.	TGTGCCAGTAGTATTGGGAAGGACTTCTCCGAGTACTCCTACAATGAGCAGTTCTTC	CASSIGKDFSEYSYNEQFF
TRBV11-2	TRBJ2-1	.	TGTGCCAGCAGCTTAGAATCCTTTGGAACTAGCCTCAATGAGCAGTTCTTC	CASSLESFGTSLNEQFF
TRBV11-3	TRBJ2-1	TRBD2	TGTGCCAGCAGCTGGCTAGCGGGAGGGCTCAATGAGCAGTTCTTC	CASSWLAGGLNEQFF
TRBV7-7	TRBJ2-7	.	TGTGCTAGCAGCCAGGGGAAGGGACAATTCTACGAGCAGTACTTC	CASSQGKGQFYEQYF
TRBV9	TRBJ2-7	TRBD2	TGTGCCAGCAGCCGAACTAGCGGATACGAGCAGTACTTC	CASSRTSGYEQYF
TRBV7-9	TRBJ1-4	.	TGTGCCAGCAGCCCCCACACCTCGGAGGCTAATGAAAAACTGTTTTTT	CASSPHTSEANEKLFF
TRBV6-4	TRBJ1-6	.	TGTGCCAGCAGTGCCCTTGGGCCGGACAGCAATTCACCCCTCCACTTT	CASSALGPDSNSPLHF
TRBV7-8	TRBJ1-3	.	TGTGCCAGCAGCTTCGGGGATCCCTCTGGAAACACCATATATTTT	CASSFGDPSGNTIYF
TRBV1	TRBJ2-4	.	TGCACCAGCAGCCCCCAGGGAATTCAGTACTTC	CTSSPQGIQYF
TRBV30	TRBJ2-2	TRBD2	TGTGCCTGGAGTAGGCTAGCGGGAACGAGTACCGGGGAGCTGTTTTTT	CAWSRLAGTSTGELFF
TRBV28	TRBJ2-2	TRBD2	TGTGCCAGCATGGCTCCTGGCGGGAGGGGGAACACCGGGGAGCTGTTTTTT	CASMAPGGRGNTGELFF
TRBV30	TRBJ2-7	.	TGTGCCTGGAGTGTACAAGTCTACGAGCAGTACTTC	CAWSVQVYEQYF
TRBV7-9	TRBJ2-7	.	TGTGCCAGCAGCACCTCACTACGGGGGGCGCTCCTTGGCGAGCAGTACTTC	CASSTSLRGALLGEQYF
TRBV27	TRBJ2-1	.	TGTGCCAGCAGTTTATCGGCCGAAGGCGCAGGTGAGCAGTTCTTC	CASSLSAEGAGEQFF
TRBV7-7	TRBJ2-2	TRBD1	TGTGCTAGCAGCGTTGCAGGGGGAGCTGGCGGGGAGCTGTTTTTT	CASSVAGGAGGELFF
TRBV7-8	TRBJ1-3	.	TGTGCCAGCAGCTCGGACAGCTTACCATCCTCTGGAAACACCATATATTTT	CASSSDSLPSSGNTIYF
TRBV24-1	TRBJ2-1	TRBD1	TGTGCCACCAGTGATTCCCGGACAGGGGGGAATGAGCAGTTCTTC	CATSDSRTGGNEQFF